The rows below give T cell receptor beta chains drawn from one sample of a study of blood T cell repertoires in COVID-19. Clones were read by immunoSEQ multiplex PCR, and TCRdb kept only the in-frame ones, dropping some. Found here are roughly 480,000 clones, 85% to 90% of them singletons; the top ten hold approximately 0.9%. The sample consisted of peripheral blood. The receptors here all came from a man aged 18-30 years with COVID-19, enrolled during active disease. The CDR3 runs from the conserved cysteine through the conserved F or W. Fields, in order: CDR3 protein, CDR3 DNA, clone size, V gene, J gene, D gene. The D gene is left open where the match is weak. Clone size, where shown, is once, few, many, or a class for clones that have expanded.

CDR3aa: CASSDSRQGNSPLHF
CDR3nt: TGTGCCAGCAGTGACTCGAGACAGGGGAATTCACCCCTCCACTTT
abundance: NA
v_gene: TRBV6-4
j_gene: TRBJ1-6
d_gene: TRBD1

CDR3aa: CASSWRVGGSYEQYF
CDR3nt: TGTGCCAGCAGTTGGAGGGTAGGCGGGTCCTACGAGCAGTACTTC
abundance: NA
v_gene: TRBV5-6
j_gene: TRBJ2-7
d_gene: NA

CDR3aa: CASSLGGGRTEAFF
CDR3nt: TGTGCCAGCAGCTTGGGGGGGGGTCGGACTGAAGCTTTCTTT
abundance: once
v_gene: TRBV5-4
j_gene: TRBJ1-1
d_gene: NA

CDR3aa: CASSRDREAFF
CDR3nt: TGTGCCAGCAGTCGGGACAGAGAAGCTTTCTTT
abundance: NA
v_gene: TRBV12-3/TRBV12-4
j_gene: TRBJ1-1
d_gene: TRBD1

CDR3aa: CASSSRLTLETQYF
CDR3nt: TGTGCCAGCAGCTCCAGACTTACCCTGGAGACCCAGTACTTC
abundance: NA
v_gene: TRBV13
j_gene: TRBJ2-5
d_gene: NA

CDR3aa: CASFGSSGNTIYF
CDR3nt: TGTGCCAGCTTCGGGAGCTCTGGAAACACCATATATTTT
abundance: NA
v_gene: TRBV7-9
j_gene: TRBJ1-3
d_gene: NA

CDR3aa: CASSFGGDNYGYTF
CDR3nt: TGTGCCAGCAGCTTTGGCGGAGATAACTATGGCTACACCTTC
abundance: NA
v_gene: TRBV11-2
j_gene: TRBJ1-2
d_gene: NA

CDR3aa: CAIGPGGAFAKNIQYF
CDR3nt: TGTGCCATCGGTCCAGGGGGAGCGTTTGCCAAAAACATTCAGTACTTC
abundance: NA
v_gene: TRBV10-3
j_gene: TRBJ2-4
d_gene: TRBD1

CDR3aa: CASSGGTGVKNTEAFF
CDR3nt: TGTGCCAGCAGCGGGGGGACAGGGGTCAAGAACACTGAAGCTTTCTTT
abundance: NA
v_gene: TRBV7-9
j_gene: TRBJ1-1
d_gene: TRBD1

CDR3aa: CASSSGQGNSPLHF
CDR3nt: TGTGCCAGCAGCTCCGGACAGGGTAATTCACCCCTCCACTTT
abundance: NA
v_gene: TRBV7-6
j_gene: TRBJ1-6
d_gene: TRBD1

CDR3aa: CSVDSYPAGDEQYF
CDR3nt: TGCAGCGTTGACTCCTACCCAGCGGGAGACGAGCAGTACTTC
abundance: once
v_gene: TRBV29-1
j_gene: TRBJ2-7
d_gene: TRBD2

CDR3aa: CASSARDRGGYGYTF
CDR3nt: TGTGCCAGCAGCGCCCGAGACAGGGGAGGGTATGGCTACACCTTC
abundance: NA
v_gene: TRBV9
j_gene: TRBJ1-2
d_gene: TRBD1

CDR3aa: CASSEKGAGQYNEQFF
CDR3nt: TGTGCCAGCAGTGAAAAAGGAGCGGGGCAATACAATGAGCAGTTCTTC
abundance: NA
v_gene: TRBV6-1
j_gene: TRBJ2-1
d_gene: TRBD2

CDR3aa: CAWSVRGYGYTF
CDR3nt: TGTGCCTGGAGTGTACGGGGCTATGGCTACACCTTC
abundance: NA
v_gene: TRBV30
j_gene: TRBJ1-2
d_gene: NA

CDR3aa: CASSVEGANTGELFF
CDR3nt: TGTGCCAGCAGCGTAGAAGGGGCGAACACCGGGGAGCTGTTTTTT
abundance: NA
v_gene: TRBV9
j_gene: TRBJ2-2
d_gene: NA

CDR3aa: CATGPESTDTQYF
CDR3nt: TGTGCCACCGGGCCAGAAAGCACAGATACGCAGTATTTT
abundance: NA
v_gene: TRBV24-1
j_gene: TRBJ2-3
d_gene: NA

CDR3aa: CASSSRGGITDTQYF
CDR3nt: TGTGCCAGCAGCTCTCGCGGGGGGATCACAGATACGCAGTATTTT
abundance: few
v_gene: TRBV9
j_gene: TRBJ2-3
d_gene: TRBD2

CDR3aa: CASSYQLNTEAFF
CDR3nt: TGTGCCAGCAGTTATCAGTTGAACACTGAAGCTTTCTTT
abundance: NA
v_gene: TRBV6-5
j_gene: TRBJ1-1
d_gene: NA

CDR3aa: CASSKARQGPTNEKLFF
CDR3nt: TGTGCCAGTAGCAAAGCCCGACAGGGACCAACTAATGAAAAACTGTTTTTT
abundance: NA
v_gene: TRBV19
j_gene: TRBJ1-4
d_gene: TRBD1

CDR3aa: CASSYGGTPHTEAFF
CDR3nt: TGTGCCAGCAGTTACGGCGGGACTCCACACACTGAAGCTTTCTTT
abundance: NA
v_gene: TRBV6-5
j_gene: TRBJ1-1
d_gene: NA

CDR3aa: CAIMGTVSGNTIYF
CDR3nt: TGTGCCATCATGGGGACAGTCTCTGGAAACACCATATATTTT
abundance: NA
v_gene: TRBV10-3
j_gene: TRBJ1-3
d_gene: TRBD1

CDR3aa: CASSVEATRNIQYF
CDR3nt: TGTGCCAGCAGCGTAGAGGCGACTAGAAACATTCAGTACTTC
abundance: NA
v_gene: TRBV9
j_gene: TRBJ2-4
d_gene: NA

CDR3aa: CASSRLAGANQPQHF
CDR3nt: TGTGCCAGCAGCCGACTCGCAGGGGCGAATCAGCCCCAGCATTTT
abundance: NA
v_gene: TRBV7-9
j_gene: TRBJ1-5
d_gene: NA

CDR3aa: CASSRDTPANTGELFF
CDR3nt: TGTGCCAGCTCACGGGACACTCCCGCGAACACCGGGGAGCTGTTTTTT
abundance: NA
v_gene: TRBV18
j_gene: TRBJ2-2
d_gene: NA